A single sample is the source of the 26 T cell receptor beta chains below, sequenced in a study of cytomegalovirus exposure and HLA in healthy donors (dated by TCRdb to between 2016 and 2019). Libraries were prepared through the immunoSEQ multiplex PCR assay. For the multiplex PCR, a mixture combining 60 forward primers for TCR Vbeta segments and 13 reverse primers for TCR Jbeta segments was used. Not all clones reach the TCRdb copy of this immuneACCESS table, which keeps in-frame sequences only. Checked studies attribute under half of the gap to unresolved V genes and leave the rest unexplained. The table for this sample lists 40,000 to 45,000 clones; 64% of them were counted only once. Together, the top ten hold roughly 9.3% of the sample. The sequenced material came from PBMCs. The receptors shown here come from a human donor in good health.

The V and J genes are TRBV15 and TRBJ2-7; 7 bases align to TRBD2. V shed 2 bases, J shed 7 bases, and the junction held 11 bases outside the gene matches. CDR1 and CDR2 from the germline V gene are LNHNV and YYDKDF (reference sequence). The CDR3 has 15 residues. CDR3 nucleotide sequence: TGTGCCACCAGCAGACCGAACGGGGGGTCGGGGGAGCAGTACTTC. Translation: CATSRPNGGSGEQYF.

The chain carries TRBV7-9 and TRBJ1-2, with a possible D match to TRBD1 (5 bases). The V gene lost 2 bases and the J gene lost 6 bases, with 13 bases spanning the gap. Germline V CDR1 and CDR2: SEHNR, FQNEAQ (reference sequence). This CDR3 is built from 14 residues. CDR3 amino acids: CASSLFAGIDGYTF. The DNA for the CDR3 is TGTGCCAGCAGCTTATTTGCAGGGATTGATGGCTACACCTTC.

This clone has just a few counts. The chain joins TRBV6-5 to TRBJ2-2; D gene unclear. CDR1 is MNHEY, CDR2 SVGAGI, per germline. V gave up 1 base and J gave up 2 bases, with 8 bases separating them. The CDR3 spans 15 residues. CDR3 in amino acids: CASSYFQTNTGELFF. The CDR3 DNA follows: TGTGCCAGCAGTTACTTCCAGACTAACACCGGGGAGCTGTTTTTT.

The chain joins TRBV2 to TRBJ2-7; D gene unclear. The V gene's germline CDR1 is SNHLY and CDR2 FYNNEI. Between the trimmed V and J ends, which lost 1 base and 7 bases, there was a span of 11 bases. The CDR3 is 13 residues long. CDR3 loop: CASSEGQPREQYF. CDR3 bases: TGTGCCAGCAGTGAAGGCCAACCGAGGGAGCAGTACTTC.

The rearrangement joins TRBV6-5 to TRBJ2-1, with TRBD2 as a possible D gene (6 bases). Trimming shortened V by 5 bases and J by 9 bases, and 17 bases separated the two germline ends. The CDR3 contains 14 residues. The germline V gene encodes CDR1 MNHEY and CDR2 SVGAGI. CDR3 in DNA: TGTGCCAGCAGTCGTTTTAAGGAGGGCGGTGAGCAGTTCTTC. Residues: CASSRFKEGGEQFF.

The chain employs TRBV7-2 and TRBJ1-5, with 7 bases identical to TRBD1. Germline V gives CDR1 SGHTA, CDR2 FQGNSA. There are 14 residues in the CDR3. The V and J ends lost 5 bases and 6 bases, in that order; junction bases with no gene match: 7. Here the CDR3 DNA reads TGTGCCAGCAGCCAGAACAGGGGTCCTCAGCCCCAGCATTTT. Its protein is CASSQNRGPQPQHF.

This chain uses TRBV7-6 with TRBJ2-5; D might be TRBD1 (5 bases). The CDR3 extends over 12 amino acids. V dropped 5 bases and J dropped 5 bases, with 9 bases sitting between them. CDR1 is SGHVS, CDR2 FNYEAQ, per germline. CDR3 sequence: CASSQGRETQYF. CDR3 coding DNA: TGTGCCAGCAGCCAGGGTAGGGAGACCCAGTACTTC.

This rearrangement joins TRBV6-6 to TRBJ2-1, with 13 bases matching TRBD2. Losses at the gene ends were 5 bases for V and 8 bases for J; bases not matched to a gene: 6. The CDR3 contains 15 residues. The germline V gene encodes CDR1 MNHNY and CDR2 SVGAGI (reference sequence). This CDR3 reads CASSILAGGRYEQFF. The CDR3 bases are TGTGCCAGCAGTATACTAGCGGGGGGGCGGTATGAGCAGTTCTTC.

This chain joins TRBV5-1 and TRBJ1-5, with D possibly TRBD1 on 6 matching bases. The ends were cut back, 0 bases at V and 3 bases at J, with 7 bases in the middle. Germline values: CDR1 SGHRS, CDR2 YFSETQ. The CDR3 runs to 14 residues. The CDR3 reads CASSLGQANQPQHF. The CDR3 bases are TGCGCCAGCAGCTTGGGACAGGCCAATCAGCCCCAGCATTTT.

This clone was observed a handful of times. The CDR3 DNA sequence: TGTGCCAGCAGGGCTAGTGTCTACGAGCAGTACTTC. Translating gives CASRASVYEQYF. The chain has TRBV2 and TRBJ2-7; D not certain. CDR3 length: 12 residues. From germline, CDR1 is SNHLY and CDR2 FYNNEI. Trimming took off 6 bases at V and 3 bases at J, with 9 bases between the two ends.

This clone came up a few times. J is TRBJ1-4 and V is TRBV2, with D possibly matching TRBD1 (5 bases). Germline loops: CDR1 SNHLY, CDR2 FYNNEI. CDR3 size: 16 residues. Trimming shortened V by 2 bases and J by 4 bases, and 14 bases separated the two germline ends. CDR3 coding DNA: TGTGCCAGCAGTGAAAAAAGGCCGGGGGTTAATGAAAAACTGTTTTTT. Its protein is CASSEKRPGVNEKLFF.

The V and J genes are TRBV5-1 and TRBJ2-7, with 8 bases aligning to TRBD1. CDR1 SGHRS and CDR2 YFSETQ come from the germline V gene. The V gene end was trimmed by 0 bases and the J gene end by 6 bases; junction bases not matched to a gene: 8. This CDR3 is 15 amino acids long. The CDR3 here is CASSLAPGQVGEQYF. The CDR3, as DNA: TGCGCCAGCAGCTTGGCCCCGGGACAGGTAGGCGAGCAGTACTTC.

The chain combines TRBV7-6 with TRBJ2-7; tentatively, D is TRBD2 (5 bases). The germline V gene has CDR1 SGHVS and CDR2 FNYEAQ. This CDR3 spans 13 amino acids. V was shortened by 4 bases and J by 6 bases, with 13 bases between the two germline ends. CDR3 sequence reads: CASSSRTRGEQYF. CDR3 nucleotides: TGTGCCAGCAGCTCCAGGACCCGGGGCGAGCAGTACTTC.

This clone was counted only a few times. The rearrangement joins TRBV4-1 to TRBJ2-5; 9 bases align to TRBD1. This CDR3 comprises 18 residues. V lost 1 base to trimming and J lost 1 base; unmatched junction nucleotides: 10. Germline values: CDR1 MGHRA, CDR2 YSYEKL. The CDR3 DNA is TGCGCCAGCAGCCAAGCGGGACAGGGATATGCGGGCCAAGAGACCCAGTACTTC. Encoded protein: CASSQAGQGYAGQETQYF.

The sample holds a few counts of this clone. The CDR3: CASSRDSNTEAFF. CDR3 nucleotide sequence: TGTGCCAGCAGTCGCGACAGCAACACTGAAGCTTTCTTT. J is TRBJ1-1 and V is TRBV6-5; D perhaps matches TRBD1 (5 bases). This CDR3 has 13 residues. V lost 5 bases and J lost 2, with 9 bases in between. Germline V lookup: CDR1 MNHEY, CDR2 SVGAGI.

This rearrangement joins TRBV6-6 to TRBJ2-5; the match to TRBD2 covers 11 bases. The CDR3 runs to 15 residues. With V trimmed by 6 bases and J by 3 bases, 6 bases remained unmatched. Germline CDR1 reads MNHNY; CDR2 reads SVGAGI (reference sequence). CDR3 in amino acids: CASSPGLAVKETQYF. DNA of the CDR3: TGTGCCAGCAGCCCGGGACTAGCGGTAAAAGAGACCCAGTACTTC.

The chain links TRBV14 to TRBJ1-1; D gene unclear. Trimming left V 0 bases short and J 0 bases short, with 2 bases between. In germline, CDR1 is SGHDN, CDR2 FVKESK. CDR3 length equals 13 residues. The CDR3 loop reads CASSQDMNTEAFF. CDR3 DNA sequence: TGTGCCAGCAGCCAAGATATGAACACTGAAGCTTTCTTT.

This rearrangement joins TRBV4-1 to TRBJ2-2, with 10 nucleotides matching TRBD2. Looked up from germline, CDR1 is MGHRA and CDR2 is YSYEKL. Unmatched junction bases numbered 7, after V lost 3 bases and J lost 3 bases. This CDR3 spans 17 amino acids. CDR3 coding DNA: TGCGCCAGCAGCCACTGGGGACTAGCGTCGGACACCGGGGAGCTGTTTTTT. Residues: CASSHWGLASDTGELFF.

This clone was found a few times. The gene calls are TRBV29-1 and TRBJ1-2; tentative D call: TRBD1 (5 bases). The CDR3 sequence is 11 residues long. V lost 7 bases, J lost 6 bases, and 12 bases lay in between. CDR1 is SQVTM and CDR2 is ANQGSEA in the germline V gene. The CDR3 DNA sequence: TGCAGCGGTTTCAGGGATCATGGCTACACCTTC. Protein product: CSGFRDHGYTF.

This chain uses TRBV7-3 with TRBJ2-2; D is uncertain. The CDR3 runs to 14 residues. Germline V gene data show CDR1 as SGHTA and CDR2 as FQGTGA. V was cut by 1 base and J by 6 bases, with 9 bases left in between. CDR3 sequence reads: CASSLIAAAGELFF. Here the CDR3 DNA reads TGTGCCAGCAGCTTAATTGCGGCCGCCGGGGAGCTGTTTTTT.

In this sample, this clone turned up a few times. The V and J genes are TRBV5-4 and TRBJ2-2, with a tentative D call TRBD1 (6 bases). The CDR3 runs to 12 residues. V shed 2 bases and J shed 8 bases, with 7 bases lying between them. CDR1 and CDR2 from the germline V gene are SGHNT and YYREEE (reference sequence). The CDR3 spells CASSFDRGELFF. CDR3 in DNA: TGTGCCAGCAGCTTTGACAGGGGGGAGCTGTTTTTT.

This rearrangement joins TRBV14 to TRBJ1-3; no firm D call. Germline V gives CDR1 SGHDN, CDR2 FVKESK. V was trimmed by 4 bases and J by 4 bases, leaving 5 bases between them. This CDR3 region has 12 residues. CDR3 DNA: TGTGCCAGCAGCCTGCGGGGAAACACCATATATTTT. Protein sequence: CASSLRGNTIYF.

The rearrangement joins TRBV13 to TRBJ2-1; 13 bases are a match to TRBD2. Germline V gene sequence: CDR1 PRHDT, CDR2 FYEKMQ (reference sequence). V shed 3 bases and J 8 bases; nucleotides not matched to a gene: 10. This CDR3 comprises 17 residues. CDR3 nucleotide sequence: TGTGCCAGCAGCTTCGCCTCACTAGCGGGGGGGCACGATGAGCAGTTCTTC. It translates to CASSFASLAGGHDEQFF. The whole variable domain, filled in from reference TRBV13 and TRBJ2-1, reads AAGVIQSPRHLIKEKRETATLKCYPIPRHDTVYWYQQGPGQDPQFLISFYEKMQSDKGSIPDRFSAQQFSDYHSELNMSSLELGDSALYFCASSFASLAGGHDEQFFGPGTRLTVL.

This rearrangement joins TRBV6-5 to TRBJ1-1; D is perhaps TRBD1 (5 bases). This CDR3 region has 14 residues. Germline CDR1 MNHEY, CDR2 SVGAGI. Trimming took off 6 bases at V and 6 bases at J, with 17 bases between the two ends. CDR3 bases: TGTGCCAGCAGCAGGGACTCCCTGAGGGCTGAAGCTTTCTTT. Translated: CASSRDSLRAEAFF.

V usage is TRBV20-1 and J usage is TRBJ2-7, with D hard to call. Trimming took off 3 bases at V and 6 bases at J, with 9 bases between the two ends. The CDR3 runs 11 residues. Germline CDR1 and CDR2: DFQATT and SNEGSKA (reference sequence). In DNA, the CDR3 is TGCAGTGCTAGTGGTACTTTCGAGCAGTACTTC. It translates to CSASGTFEQYF.

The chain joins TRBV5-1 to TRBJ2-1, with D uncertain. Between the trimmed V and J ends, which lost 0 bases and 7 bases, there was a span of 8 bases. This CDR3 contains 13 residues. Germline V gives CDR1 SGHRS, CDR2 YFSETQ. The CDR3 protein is CASSLGWLNEQFF. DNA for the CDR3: TGCGCCAGCAGCTTGGGGTGGCTGAATGAGCAGTTCTTC.